This T cell receptor (beta chain) was obtained from a study of beta chain features in type 1 diabetes. Concerning this clone itself: The antigen is undetermined.

Study-wide results and limits: Moderately but significantly shorter TCRB CDR3s were found in Type 1 diabetes patients in all four CD4+ subsets.

Germline CDR1 reads LNHDA; CDR2 reads SQIVND (reference sequence). This CDR3 is built from 13 residues. With 3 bases clipped from V and 10 bases from J, the junction kept 2 bases outside the gene matches. The sequenced template was cDNA made from the entire isolated RNA. Sequencing used immunoSEQ multiplex PCR; TCRdb keeps in-frame clones, though not all of them. This sample has under 900,000 clones, with 15% to 20% found just once. This TCR was sampled from a woman aged 18-30 years in good health. V usage is TRBV19 and J usage is TRBJ2-1; 11 bases are shared with TRBD2. The sample was naive CD4+ T cells from blood. For the CDR3, the DNA is TGTGCCAGTAGTATTCGACTAGCGGGAGAGCAGTTCTTC. Residues: CASSIRLAGEQFF.